The rows below give T cell receptor beta chains drawn from one sample of a study of blood T cell repertoires in COVID-19. Assay used: immunoSEQ multiplex PCR; TCRdb lists only in-frame clones, some missing. The sample has about 270,000 clones; around 82% are singletons. Sequenced: peripheral blood. The receptors derive from a woman aged 18-35 years with acute or convalescent COVID-19. Each CDR3 is given with its conserved first and last residue. Rows may omit the clone size; those that give it use once, few, many or a size class.

V: TRBV7-2
size: NA
J: TRBJ2-7
CDR3: CASSGQGAGSYEQYF

V: TRBV29-1
size: NA
J: TRBJ2-7
CDR3: CSVRRTSGSIEQYF

V: TRBV18
size: NA
J: TRBJ2-4
CDR3: CASSPWLGQARYF

V: TRBV4-3
size: once
J: TRBJ1-2
CDR3: CASSRGKLRTEVYGYTF

V: TRBV5-1
size: NA
J: TRBJ2-5
CDR3: CASSLVPSGGQETQYF

V: TRBV28
size: NA
J: TRBJ2-7
CDR3: CASSLRGYEQYF

V: TRBV7-2
size: NA
J: TRBJ2-1
CDR3: CASSLGTVNEQFF

V: TRBV6-2/TRBV6-3
size: NA
J: TRBJ2-7
CDR3: CASSWEGREQYF

V: TRBV15
size: NA
J: TRBJ2-1
CDR3: CATSRGQVGYNEQFF

V: TRBV24-1
size: NA
J: TRBJ2-3
CDR3: CATGGYTDTQYF

V: TRBV24-1
size: NA
J: TRBJ1-2
CDR3: CATSPRGLNYGYTF

V: TRBV30
size: NA
J: TRBJ2-7
CDR3: CAWSVPRDRDWLAAYEQYF

V: TRBV4-3
size: NA
J: TRBJ1-2
CDR3: CASSQETGHYTF

V: TRBV6-5
size: NA
J: TRBJ1-1
CDR3: CASSYSGQLGIEAFF

V: TRBV12-3/TRBV12-4
size: NA
J: TRBJ1-1
CDR3: CASTSPPDREAFF

V: TRBV7-9
size: few
J: TRBJ2-3
CDR3: CASSQRAGATDTQYF

V: TRBV6-2/TRBV6-3
size: NA
J: TRBJ2-5
CDR3: CASSYLGLAGSQYF

V: TRBV6-5
size: few
J: TRBJ2-1
CDR3: CASSYSETGGYNEQFF

V: TRBV3-1/TRBV3-2
size: NA
J: TRBJ1-4
CDR3: CASSQGQGPGEKLFF

V: TRBV4-2
size: few
J: TRBJ2-2
CDR3: CASSPTSSNTGELFF

V: TRBV7-9
size: NA
J: TRBJ2-5
CDR3: CASSPHVRRGETQYF

V: TRBV20-1
size: NA
J: TRBJ2-7
CDR3: CSASRYEQYF

V: TRBV2
size: NA
J: TRBJ2-1
CDR3: CASFGQGPYNEQFF

V: TRBV5-1
size: NA
J: TRBJ2-3
CDR3: CASSLDTSEADTQYF

V: TRBV14
size: NA
J: TRBJ2-3
CDR3: CASSQDWTSGSPISTDTQYF

V: TRBV4-2
size: once
J: TRBJ2-2
CDR3: CASSQDALRANTGELFF

V: TRBV19
size: few
J: TRBJ1-1
CDR3: CASTNGGTSDTEAFF

V: TRBV19
size: NA
J: TRBJ2-5
CDR3: CASSIFLGSGETQYF

V: TRBV7-6
size: NA
J: TRBJ2-1
CDR3: CASSLEGALLSREQFF

V: TRBV5-6
size: NA
J: TRBJ1-6
CDR3: CASSWGDGPTLHF

V: TRBV6-5
size: NA
J: TRBJ1-6
CDR3: CASEAPGQVISPLHF

V: TRBV6-5
size: NA
J: TRBJ2-7
CDR3: CATGGSSYEQYF

V: TRBV19
size: NA
J: TRBJ1-2
CDR3: CASSTLQGRDYGYTF

V: TRBV7-2
size: NA
J: TRBJ1-2
CDR3: CASSLYDSYYGYTF

V: TRBV28
size: NA
J: TRBJ1-2
CDR3: CASSPSGGGRQYGYTF

V: TRBV5-1
size: NA
J: TRBJ2-2
CDR3: CASSPTPGLNTGELFF

V: TRBV5-1
size: NA
J: TRBJ2-1
CDR3: CASSFRREGSNEQFF

V: TRBV11-2
size: NA
J: TRBJ2-7
CDR3: CASSEQGYDNLNYEQYF

V: TRBV28
size: few
J: TRBJ1-6
CDR3: CASRNRVANSPLHF

V: TRBV24-1
size: many
J: TRBJ2-1
CDR3: CATSDQGAQNYNEQFF

V: TRBV20-1
size: NA
J: TRBJ1-2
CDR3: CSASSTGPLYGYTF

V: TRBV6-1
size: NA
J: TRBJ2-1
CDR3: CASSEISGPGEQFF